The clone carrying this T cell receptor beta chain was recorded only once. Its antigen is still unknown. The data were obtained in a study of graft-versus-host responses after intestinal transplantation. Study-wide background: Anti-thymocyte globulin induction, then tacrolimus and steroids for approximately 3 years, went to all recipients.

The graft tissue was processed, and this released both intraepithelial and lamina propria lymphocytes. Whole-study results and caveats: Some GvH clones appeared in ileal mucosa or blood before recipient bone marrow.

Germline CDR1 SNHLY, CDR2 FYNNEI. After removal of 7 bases from V and 5 bases from J, the junction contained 7 bases not matched to a gene. This CDR3 spans 13 amino acids. Here immunoSEQ multiplex PCR was the method, and the copy in TCRdb shows in-frame clones only, minus some. Among around 9,000 clones listed, less than 80% were seen once. The origin of this receptor is a human patient who received an intestinal transplant, so some T cells may come from the graft donor. Sequenced material: ileum tissue, taken approximately 530 days after intestinal transplant. The rearrangement joins TRBV2 to TRBJ1-1; 7 bases agree with TRBD1. CDR3 DNA sequence: TGTGCCAGCACGAGACAGGGAATGACTGAAGCTTTCTTT. It encodes CASTRQGMTEAFF.